A single sample is the source of the 7 T cell receptor beta chains below, sequenced in a study of spatial heterogeneity in lung cancer. Study findings and constraints: Mutation tallies in tumors tracked expanded intratumoral alpha and beta TCR counts.

TCRdb re-called the 5' RACE reads with MiXCR, one entry per CDR3 protein. The repertoire holds thousands of distinct CDR3 sequences, around 6.7% seen once, with roughly a sixth in the top ten. As for time point: sample taken at primary tumor resection. No antigens are known for them. Sequencing was performed on lung tumor tissue, taken at surgery. These receptor sequences come from a female donor with early-stage non-small cell lung cancer.

This clonotype is medium-sized by share. V and J are TRBV7-2 and TRBJ2-7; TRBD1 matches 7 bases. CDR3 length: 15 amino acids. Trimming cost V 5 bases and J 0 bases; bases outside gene matches: 7. Germline V gene data show CDR1 as SGHTA and CDR2 as FQGNSA. Here the CDR3 reads CASSRDREVSYEQYF. In DNA form, the CDR3 reads TGTGCCAGCAGCCGCGACAGGGAAGTCTCCTACGAGCAGTACTTC.

In its sample, this clonotype was seen many times. The chain employs TRBV14 and TRBJ2-2, with D maybe TRBD2 (5 bases). V lost 3 bases to trimming and J lost 6 bases, with 11 bases between them. This CDR3 spans 14 amino acids. Germline V gene data show CDR1 as SGHDN and CDR2 as FVKESK. CDR3 region: CASSQQGAAGELFF. DNA of the CDR3: TGTGCCAGCAGCCAGCAAGGAGCGGCCGGGGAGCTGTTTTTT.

This clonotype was counted ten times or more. This chain connects TRBV12-3 or TRBV12-4 to TRBJ2-7; D possibly corresponds to TRBD1 (5 bases). CDR3 length: 14 amino acids. V shed 6 bases and J shed 0 bases, with 12 bases lying between them. The CDR3 loop is CASRRAGSSYEQYF. In DNA form, the CDR3 reads TGTGCCAGCAGAAGGGCAGGGTCCTCCTACGAGCAGTACTTC.

This clonotype qualifies as medium-sized (0.01 to 0.1%). In DNA form, the CDR3 reads TGTGCCAGCAGCCCCAGACGGTACACTGAAGCTTTCTTT. It specifies CASSPRRYTEAFF. The chain is built from TRBV3-1 and TRBJ1-1; D gene unclear. Germline V CDR1 and CDR2: LGHDT, YNNKEL (reference sequence). The germline V and J ends were trimmed by 4 bases and 3 bases, with 9 bases remaining between them. This CDR3 is built from 13 residues.

Ten or more counts support this clonotype. The CDR3 DNA follows: TGTGCCAGTAGTATCCTAAGAGCGGCTGGGGATTCACCCCTCCACTTT. Translated: CASSILRAAGDSPLHF. The chain is built from TRBV19 and TRBJ1-6; D unclear. V was pared by 3 bases and J by 8 bases, with 17 bases between. The CDR3 contains 16 residues. CDR1 and CDR2 from the germline V gene are LNHDA and SQIVND (reference sequence).

This clonotype was detected many times. This chain joins TRBV7-2 and TRBJ2-2; 10 nucleotides align to TRBD2. This CDR3 region has 15 residues. V was pared by 7 bases and J by 5 bases, with 7 bases of the junction left unmatched. Per germline, CDR1 SGHTA and CDR2 FQGNSA. DNA of the CDR3: TGTGCCAGCACTTTAGGACTAGCGGTTACCGGGGAGCTGTTTTTT. This sequence encodes CASTLGLAVTGELFF.

V is TRBV15 and J is TRBJ2-1; tentatively, D is TRBD2 (5 bases). The V end was cut by 0 bases, the J end by 0 bases, with 12 bases between. This CDR3 has 17 residues. CDR1 is LNHNV, CDR2 YYDKDF, per germline (reference sequence). The CDR3 loop is CATSRDGAGLSYNEQFF. DNA for the CDR3: TGTGCCACCAGCAGAGACGGTGCGGGCCTCTCCTACAATGAGCAGTTCTTC.